This T cell receptor beta chain originates from a study of beta chain features in type 1 diabetes. The overall study: Cells sorted and examined across all samples totaled 85 million to 130 million.

Study-level points and caveats: At VDJ recombination sites, type 1 diabetes patients had fewer insertions and more deleted nucleotides. Type 1 diabetes patients had moderately but significantly shorter TCRB CDR3s in all four CD4+ subsets.

Points on this clone: The antigen remains undetermined.

Trimming stripped 0 bases from V and 8 bases from J, with 11 bases between. The CDR3 consists of 15 residues. CDR1 is LGHNA, CDR2 YSLEER, per germline. Every bit of the isolated RNA underwent reverse transcription, so sequencing read expressed TCRB transcripts. Regulatory, naive and central memory T cell samples averaged roughly 3.5 million reads. Method: immunoSEQ multiplex PCR; TCRdb's copy keeps in-frame clones and lacks some. The sample carries 600,000 to 750,000 clones, approximately 13% recorded once. Each sorted population was over 95% pure. The material sequenced was naive CD4+ T cells from blood. This receptor was obtained from a man aged 25-45 years with type 1 diabetes. The J gene is TRBJ1-6, the V gene TRBV4-3; D is possibly TRBD1 (5 bases). This CDR3 reads CASSQDGRVHSPLHF. The CDR3 DNA follows: TGCGCCAGCAGCCAAGATGGCAGGGTACATTCACCCCTCCACTTT.